One sample yielded the 13 T cell receptor beta chains listed below, sequenced in a study of T cell responses to AZD1222 COVID-19 vaccine. The protocol was immunoSEQ multiplex PCR, while the TCRdb copy is restricted to in-frame clones and leaves out a portion. The sample lists some 200,000 clones, around 92% seen once, with less than 11% in the top ten. Material: peripheral blood, obtained on day 0 of AZD1222 vaccination. These receptors were taken from an adult in good health.

V and J are TRBV19 and TRBJ1-5; TRBD1 might be the D (6 bases). This CDR3 contains 18 residues. Trimming removed 1 base from V and 4 bases from J, with 20 bases in between. Germline lookup yields CDR1 LNHDA and CDR2 SQIVND (reference sequence). CDR3 sequence: CASSIGVGRGLRNQPQHF. The CDR3 region has the DNA TGTGCCAGTAGTATAGGGGTGGGCAGGGGACTGCGGAATCAGCCCCAGCATTTT.

This clone was detected only once. Here the CDR3 reads CASSEGSASSYEQYF. The CDR3 DNA reads as TGCGCCAGCAGTGAGGGTAGCGCAAGCTCCTACGAGCAGTACTTC. J is TRBJ2-7 and V is TRBV10-1; tentative D call: TRBD2 (5 bases). Trimming removed 2 bases from V and 0 bases from J, with 11 bases in between. The CDR3 has 15 residues. CDR1 is WNHNN, CDR2 SYGVQD, per germline (reference sequence).

This clone was counted only a few times. V usage is TRBV4-3 and J usage is TRBJ2-1, with 7 bases fitting TRBD1. The CDR3 has 17 residues. The J segment lost 2 bases and the V segment lost 1 base, leaving 8 bases of the junction unmatched. CDR1 and CDR2 from the germline V gene are LGHNA and YSLEER. As DNA, the CDR3 is TGCGCCAGCAGCCAAGTGGGTCGGGACAGTGCCTACAATGAGCAGTTCTTC. This sequence encodes CASSQVGRDSAYNEQFF.

CDR3 region: CASSHFQVGANTQYF. The CDR3 nucleotides read TGTGCCAGCAGTCACTTCCAAGTGGGGGCGAATACGCAGTATTTT. The V gene is TRBV28, the J gene TRBJ2-3, with D tentatively TRBD1 (6 bases). From germline, CDR1 is MDHEN and CDR2 SYDVKM. The V end was cut by 5 bases, the J end by 7 bases, with 19 bases between. The CDR3 contains 15 residues.

The genes are TRBV28 and TRBJ2-7, with 10 bases that match TRBD1. The trim removed 4 bases at V and 3 bases at J, leaving 9 bases unmatched. From germline, CDR1 is MDHEN and CDR2 SYDVKM. This CDR3 contains 16 residues. The CDR3 loop is CASSSDRGGVNYEQYF. The CDR3 nucleotides are TGTGCCAGCAGTTCGGACAGGGGGGGTGTAAACTACGAGCAGTACTTC.

V usage is TRBV9 and J usage is TRBJ2-3; D is perhaps TRBD2 (6 bases). Germline lookup yields CDR1 SGDLS and CDR2 YYNGEE. The CDR3 contains 15 residues. Trimming left V 1 base short and J 2 bases short, with 11 bases between. CDR3 region: CASSVQGGVTDTQYF. The CDR3 bases are TGTGCCAGCAGCGTACAGGGCGGGGTCACAGATACGCAGTATTTT.

This rearrangement joins TRBV14 to TRBJ1-3; the D gene is possibly TRBD1 (6 bases). V dropped 4 bases and J dropped 1 base, with 11 bases sitting between them. Germline loops: CDR1 SGHDN, CDR2 FVKESK. The CDR3 covers 15 residues. The CDR3 nucleotides are TGTGCCAGCAGCCTGGACAGTTTTTCTGGAAACACCATATATTTT. Amino acids: CASSLDSFSGNTIYF.

The CDR3 DNA is TGTGCCAGTAGTAGGAACAGGGGGCTAAATCAGCCCCAGCATTTT. Encoded protein: CASSRNRGLNQPQHF. The chain carries TRBV19 and TRBJ1-5; 9 nucleotides line up with TRBD1. Per germline, CDR1 LNHDA and CDR2 SQIVND (reference sequence). CDR3 length: 15 amino acids. J was trimmed by 4 bases and V by 4 bases; bases with no gene match: 5.

The chain joins TRBV7-8 to TRBJ2-2; D is unclear. Trimming took off 6 bases at V and 8 bases at J, with 10 bases between the two ends. Germline values: CDR1 SGHVS, CDR2 FQNEAQ. The CDR3 spans 12 residues. This chain's CDR3 is CASRASPGELFF. In DNA form, the CDR3 reads TGTGCCAGCAGGGCCAGTCCGGGGGAGCTGTTTTTT.

The chain joins TRBV7-2 to TRBJ2-2, with 8 positions matching TRBD2. This CDR3 has 15 amino acids. The germline CDR1 and CDR2 sequences are SGHTA and FQGNSA. The junction had 3 bases not matched to a gene; V was cut back by 5 bases and J by 1 base. For the CDR3, the DNA is TGTGCCAGCAGCCGGCGGGGGGTGAACACCGGGGAGCTGTTTTTT. It translates to CASSRRGVNTGELFF.

This chain connects TRBV6-5 to TRBJ1-2; TRBD1 agrees at 7 bases. J was trimmed by 0 bases and V by 6 bases; bases with no gene match: 4. The germline gives CDR1 MNHEY, CDR2 SVGAGI. The CDR3 sequence is 14 residues long. The CDR3 nucleotides are TGTGCCAGCAGCTACGGGACAGCTAACTATGGCTACACCTTC. Protein product: CASSYGTANYGYTF.

The rearrangement joins TRBV10-1 to TRBJ1-1; D gene unclear. Per germline, CDR1 WNHNN and CDR2 SYGVQD (reference sequence). V gave up 0 bases and J gave up 5 bases, with 10 bases separating them. The CDR3 contains 14 residues. The CDR3 protein is CASSESPRETEAFF. In nucleotides, the CDR3 is TGCGCCAGCAGTGAGTCGCCCCGGGAGACTGAAGCTTTCTTT.

The V call is TRBV9, the J call TRBJ2-1; tentative D call: TRBD2 (5 bases). This CDR3 contains 13 residues. Deletions cut 4 bases from V and 7 bases from J, with 12 bases between. Germline assignment: CDR1 SGDLS and CDR2 YYNGEE. The CDR3 reads CASSPGGFNEQFF. CDR3 in DNA: TGTGCCAGCAGCCCCGGAGGATTTAATGAGCAGTTCTTC.